Listed below are T cell receptor beta chains from one sample, sequenced in a study of OX40 agonist ivuxolimab in advanced cancers. Sequencing was performed with immunoSEQ multiplex PCR; in TCRdb, only in-frame clones are kept and a portion is missing. The sample includes 65,000 to 85,000 clones, 92% of them seen just once. The input for sequencing was CD4+ or CD8+ T cells sorted from blood, taken in a trial of the OX40 agonist ivuxolimab. The receptors here all came from an adult with an advanced solid tumor such as melanoma, head and neck, liver or kidney cancer. CDR3s include the opening cysteine and the closing phenylalanine or tryptophan. The D gene is left open where the match is weak. Clone size is shown for a subset of rows, as once, few, many or a class of expanded clone.

d_gene,v_gene,abundance,j_gene,CDR3nt,CDR3aa
.,TRBV4-1,once,TRBJ1-1,TGCGCCAGCAGCCAAGATGGTTTGCCTTCTCGGGGAGCTTTCTTT,CASSQDGLPSRGAFF
.,TRBV9,medium-sized,TRBJ2-7,TGTGCCAGCAGCGTAGAGTCACAGTTGGAACACAGGGTTTGGTCGATCTACGAGCAGTACTTC,CASSVESQLEHRVWSIYEQYF
.,TRBV18,once,TRBJ2-3,TGTGCCAGCTCACCAGGGACGTCCAGCACAGATACGCAGTATTTT,CASSPGTSSTDTQYF
.,TRBV6-1,.,TRBJ2-2,TGTGCCAGCAGTGAATGGGGGGAGCTGTTTTTT,CASSEWGELFF
.,TRBV2,.,TRBJ2-7,TGTGCCAGCACTAGGACAGCCAACTACGAGCAGTACTTC,CASTRTANYEQYF
.,TRBV18,.,TRBJ2-5,TGTGCCAGCTCACCGCCGCAGACAGGGGTTTTCTCTAGCGGGACCCAAGAGACCCAGTACTTC,CASSPPQTGVFSSGTQETQYF
.,TRBV6-6,.,TRBJ2-2,TGTGCCAGCACGAGGGCCAACACCGGGGAGCTGTTTTTT,CASTRANTGELFF
.,TRBV27,.,TRBJ1-5,TGTGCCAGCAGTTTCGACAGAGGGCTCAATCAGCCCCAGCATTTT,CASSFDRGLNQPQHF
TRBD1,TRBV7-2,.,TRBJ1-1,TGTGCCAGCAGCTTAGTAAGGACAGGGACCTTCTTT,CASSLVRTGTFF
TRBD1,TRBV19,.,TRBJ2-5,TGTGCCAGTGCCAAGGGACAGGGTCAGACCCAGTACTTC,CASAKGQGQTQYF
.,TRBV11-2,.,TRBJ2-1,TGTGCCAGCAGCTTATCGCCCGGCCGCAATGAGCAGTTCTTC,CASSLSPGRNEQFF
TRBD1,TRBV25-1,.,TRBJ2-1,TGTGCCAGCACAGACAGGGTTAATGAGCAGTTCTTC,CASTDRVNEQFF
.,TRBV2,.,TRBJ1-1,TGTGCCAGCAGTGAAAAGGGGATGAACACTGAAGCTTTCTTT,CASSEKGMNTEAFF
.,TRBV5-1,.,TRBJ1-2,TGCGCCAGCAGCCTGGGGGCAGGTACTAACTATGGCTACACCTTC,CASSLGAGTNYGYTF
.,TRBV11-2,.,TRBJ2-5,TGTGCCAGCAGCTTAGATCGGGGGACAGCGGGACGAGAGACCCAGTACTTC,CASSLDRGTAGRETQYF
.,TRBV27,.,TRBJ1-2,TGTGCCAGCAGTCCCTCCAATTCCTATGGCTACACCTTC,CASSPSNSYGYTF
.,TRBV15,.,TRBJ2-1,TGTGCCACCAGCACGGTCGGGGCTAACAATGAGCAGTTCTTC,CATSTVGANNEQFF
TRBD2,TRBV25-1,once,TRBJ2-3,TGTGCCAGCAGTGACCCCAGTAAGCGGGGGGGCCCCACAGATACGCAGTATTTT,CASSDPSKRGGPTDTQYF
.,TRBV27,.,TRBJ2-5,TGTGCCAGCAGTCCAATCCGGGGGACCCAGTACTTC,CASSPIRGTQYF
TRBD2,TRBV7-8,.,TRBJ2-7,TGTGCCAGCAGCTTAACGACTAGCGGGAGTAGCCACGAGCAGTACTTC,CASSLTTSGSSHEQYF
.,TRBV18,once,TRBJ1-1,TGTGCCAGCTCACCACTTTCTGGGGATACTGAAGCTTTCTTT,CASSPLSGDTEAFF
.,TRBV7-9,.,TRBJ1-1,TGTGCCAGCAGCTTAGAGGGCCGGGAGAAAGCTTTCTTT,CASSLEGREKAFF